Listed here is a single TCR beta chain. Its antigen is unknown. Patient tissue came from resections in Japan or China, 2014–2017. Histologic diagnosis was independently verified by two lung pathologists. The CDR3 runs 15 residues. The J segment lost 3 bases and the V segment lost 2 bases, leaving 1 base of the junction unmatched. The V gene's germline CDR1 is MNHNY and CDR2 SVGAGI (reference sequence). Clones were sequenced by immunoSEQ multiplex PCR, and TCRdb holds only the in-frame ones, with some missing. The sample includes around 3,000 clones, 75% to 90% of them seen just once. The data were obtained in a study of immune evolution from preneoplasia to lung adenocarcinoma. General observations from the study: From normal lung to invasive adenocarcinoma, top clone frequencies appeared to decrease. Normal lung had highest clonality; later lesions appeared denser, more diverse.

The origin of this receptor is a person between 35 and 49 years old with lung adenocarcinoma. Sequenced input: FFPE adjacent normal lung tissue. The gene calls are TRBV6-6 and TRBJ1-2; 12 nucleotides match TRBD1. The CDR3 DNA follows: TGTGCCAGCAGTTACGGGACAGGGGGCGACTATGGCTACACCTTC. It codes for CASSYGTGGDYGYTF.